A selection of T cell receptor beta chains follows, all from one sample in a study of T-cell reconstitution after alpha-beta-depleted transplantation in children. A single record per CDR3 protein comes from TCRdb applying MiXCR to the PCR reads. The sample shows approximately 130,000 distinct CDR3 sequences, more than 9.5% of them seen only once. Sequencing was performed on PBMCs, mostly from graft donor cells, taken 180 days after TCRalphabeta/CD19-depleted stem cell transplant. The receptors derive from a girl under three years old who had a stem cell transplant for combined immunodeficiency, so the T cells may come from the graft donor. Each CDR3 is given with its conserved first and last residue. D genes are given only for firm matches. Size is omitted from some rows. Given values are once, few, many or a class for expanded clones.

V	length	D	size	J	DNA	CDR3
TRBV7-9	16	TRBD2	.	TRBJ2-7	TGTGCCAGCAGCTTAGATGTCAGCGGGGGGACCTACGAGCAGTACTTC	CASSLDVSGGTYEQYF
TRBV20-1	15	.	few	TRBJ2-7	TGCAGTGCTAGAGCGAGGCGGGAATACTCCTACGAGCAGTACTTC	CSARARREYSYEQYF
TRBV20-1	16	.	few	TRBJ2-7	TGCAGTGCTAGCCCCCCCTTTGGTCGGGGACCCTACGAGCAGTACTTC	CSASPPFGRGPYEQYF
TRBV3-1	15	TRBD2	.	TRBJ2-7	TGTGCCAGCAGCCTCCAAGGGCGGGAGGGCTACGAGCAGTACTTC	CASSLQGREGYEQYF
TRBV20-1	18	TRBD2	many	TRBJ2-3	TGCAGTGCTAGAGACGATACCCGACTAGCTATGGGTCCAGATACGCAGTATTTT	CSARDDTRLAMGPDTQYF
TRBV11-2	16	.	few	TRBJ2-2	TGTGCCAGCAGCTTCGTCGGTGGGAAGGACACCGGGGAGCTGTTTTTT	CASSFVGGKDTGELFF
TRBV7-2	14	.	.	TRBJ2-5	TGTGCCAGCAGCTTCCGGGCGGCGGGAGAGACCCAGTACTTC	CASSFRAAGETQYF
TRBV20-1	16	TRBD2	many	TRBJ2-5	TGCAGTGCTGCCCACCGACTAGCGGGGGACCAAGAGACCCAGTACTTC	CSAAHRLAGDQETQYF
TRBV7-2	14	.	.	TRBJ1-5	TGTGCCAGCAGCCCCCGGGACATAAATCAGCCCCAGCATTTT	CASSPRDINQPQHF
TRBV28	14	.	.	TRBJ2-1	TGTGCCAGCAGTTTATGGATTCCGAAGGAGGTGCAGTTCTTC	CASSLWIPKEVQFF
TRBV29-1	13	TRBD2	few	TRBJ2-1	TGCAGCGTTGCTCTAGCGGGAAGGAGTGAGCAGTTCTTC	CSVALAGRSEQFF
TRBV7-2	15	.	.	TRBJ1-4	TGTGCCAGCAGCCCCCGCGGTAGGGGGAATGAAAAACTGTTTTTT	CASSPRGRGNEKLFF
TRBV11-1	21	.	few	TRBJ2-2	TGTGCCAGCAGCGGGCTGGGTTACGTTCGGGGGAGGCAGGCGAACACCGGGGAGCTGTTTTTT	CASSGLGYVRGRQANTGELFF
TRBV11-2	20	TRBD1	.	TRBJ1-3	TGTGCCAGCAGCTTATTCGGGGGACAGGGAGTCTCTCTGGGTGGAAACACCATATATTTT	CASSLFGGQGVSLGGNTIYF
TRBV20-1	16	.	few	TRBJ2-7	TGCAGTGCTAGAGACCTCAGGCGAGCGGGGAGGGGGGAGCAGTACTTC	CSARDLRRAGRGEQYF
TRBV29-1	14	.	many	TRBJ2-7	TGCAGCGTTGAATTGGCGACCCGGGGCTACGAGCAGTACTTC	CSVELATRGYEQYF
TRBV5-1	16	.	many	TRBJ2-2	TGCGCCAGCAGCTTGGTTTTGGGTAGAAACACCGGGGAGCTGTTTTTT	CASSLVLGRNTGELFF
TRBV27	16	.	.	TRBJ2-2	TGTGCCAGCAGTCGCCTGGGGTGGGGGCAGGGCGGGGAGCTGTTTTTT	CASSRLGWGQGGELFF
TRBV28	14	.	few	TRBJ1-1	TGTGCCAGCAGTTTAAGGGTTACGGGCACTGAAGCTTTCTTT	CASSLRVTGTEAFF
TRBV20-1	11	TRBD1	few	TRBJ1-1	TGCAAATCGGACAGGGACACTGAAGCTTTCTTT	CKSDRDTEAFF
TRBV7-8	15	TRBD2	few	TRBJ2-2	TGTGCCAGCCACGGACTAGCCTCTATCACCGGGGAGCTGTTTTTT	CASHGLASITGELFF
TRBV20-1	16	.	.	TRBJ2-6	TGCAGTGCCCCTCGTTCAAAGGGCTCTGGGGCCAACGTCCTGACTTTC	CSAPRSKGSGANVLTF
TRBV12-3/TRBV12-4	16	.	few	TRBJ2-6	TGTGCCAGCACTCGGGACGCCCCCTCTGGGGCCAACGTCCTGACTTTC	CASTRDAPSGANVLTF
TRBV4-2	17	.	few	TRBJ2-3	TGTGCCAGCAGCCAATCATTGCTCGGGGGAGAGGCAGATACGCAGTATTTT	CASSQSLLGGEADTQYF
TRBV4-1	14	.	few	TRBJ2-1	TGCGCCAGCCAAACGGGTCCACTGGGCATTGAGCAGTTCTTC	CASQTGPLGIEQFF
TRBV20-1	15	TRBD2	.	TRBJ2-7	TGCAGTGCTAGAGATCTCGCGGGGGTCTCCTACGAGCAGTACTTC	CSARDLAGVSYEQYF
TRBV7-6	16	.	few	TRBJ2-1	TGTGCCAGCAGCTTAGTAGCGGTAAGCTCCTACAATGAGCAGTTCTTC	CASSLVAVSSYNEQFF
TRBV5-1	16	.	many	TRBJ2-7	TGCGCCAGCAGCTTAACAAACCGGGGACTTCCCTACGAGCAGTACTTC	CASSLTNRGLPYEQYF
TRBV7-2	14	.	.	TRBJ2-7	TGTGCCAGCAGCTTAAACGACATCTCCTACGAGCAGTACTTC	CASSLNDISYEQYF
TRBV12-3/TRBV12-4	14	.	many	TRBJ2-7	TGTGCCAGCAGTTTTAGGCAGGGTCCCTACGAGCAGTACTTC	CASSFRQGPYEQYF
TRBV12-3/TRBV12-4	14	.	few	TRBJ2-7	TGTGCCAGCAGTCCCTTTTTGGGTTCCTACGAGCAGTACTTC	CASSPFLGSYEQYF
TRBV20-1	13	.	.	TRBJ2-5	TGCAGTGCTAGAACAGGGTGGGGGGAGACCCAGTACTTC	CSARTGWGETQYF
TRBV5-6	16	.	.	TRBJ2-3	TGTGCCAGCAGCTTGGATCGTGGGACCAGCACAGATACGCAGTATTTT	CASSLDRGTSTDTQYF
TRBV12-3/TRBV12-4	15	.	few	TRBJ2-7	TGTGCCAGCTCAACCCGAACCGGGCCGGGAAACGAGCAGTACTTC	CASSTRTGPGNEQYF
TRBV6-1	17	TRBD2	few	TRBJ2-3	TGTGCCAGCAGTGAAAGTTGGGGTGGGGGGGACACAGATACGCAGTATTTT	CASSESWGGGDTDTQYF
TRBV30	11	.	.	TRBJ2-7	TGTGCCTGGAGTGAGCACTACGAGCAGTACTTC	CAWSEHYEQYF
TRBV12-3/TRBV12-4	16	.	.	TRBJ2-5	TGTGCCAGCAGTTTATTCATGGCGGTCCTGGGGGATACCCAGTACTTC	CASSLFMAVLGDTQYF
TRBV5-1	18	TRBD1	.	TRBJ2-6	TGCGCCAGCAGATCCGGACAGGGCCCGCGCTCTGGGGCCAACGTCCTGACTTTC	CASRSGQGPRSGANVLTF
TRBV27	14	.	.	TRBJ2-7	TGTGCCAGCAGTTTAGTAAGGGAGGACTACGAGCAGTACTTC	CASSLVREDYEQYF
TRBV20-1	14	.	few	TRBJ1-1	TGCAGTGCCGCCGGAGGGATTATGAACACTGAAGCTTTCTTT	CSAAGGIMNTEAFF
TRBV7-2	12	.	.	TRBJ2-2	TGTGCCAGCAGCGCGGACTTCAGGGAGCTGTTTTTT	CASSADFRELFF
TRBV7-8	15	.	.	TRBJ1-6	TGTGCCAGCAGCTTAGAGTACACGGAAAATTCACCCCTCCACTTT	CASSLEYTENSPLHF